This T cell receptor (beta chain) was observed in a study of CD4 T cells in relation to SARS-CoV-2 and coronaviruses. Study information: After less than 11 days of antigen culture, PBMC TCR beta CDR3s were sequenced. Patient ages ranged from 21 to 72, median 38. The restricting HLA molecule for shared crossreactive spike epitopes was mapped.

Naive and memory CD4+ T cells came from enriched cryopreserved PBMCs. The protocol was immunoSEQ multiplex PCR, while the TCRdb copy is restricted to in-frame clones and leaves out a portion. This sample yields about 36,000 clones, of which over 70% are seen a single time; 2.5% to 3% belongs to the top ten. This CDR3 has 15 amino acids. With V trimmed by 0 bases and J by 5 bases, 1 base remained unmatched. Germline-derived CDR1 and CDR2 are SGHRS and YFSETQ. Details on this clone: What it binds is not known.

The genes are TRBV5-1 and TRBJ2-1, with 11 bases matching TRBD2. Sequenced material: memory CD4+ T cells from PBMCs, cultured in vitro. This TCR was recovered from an adult with COVID-19. CDR3 residues: CASSLVLAGDNEQFF. The CDR3 DNA follows: TGCGCCAGCAGCTTGGTACTAGCGGGAGACAATGAGCAGTTCTTC.